Each of the 15 T cell receptor beta chains below was sequenced from the same sample in a study of shared clonotypes between healthy human individuals. Using immunoSEQ multiplex PCR, the repertoire was profiled, and TCRdb retains in-frame clones only, with some absent. Among hundreds of thousands of clones listed, 95% to 96% were seen once. Positive CCR7 selection of CD45RO-negative cells yielded the naive CD8 cells, and terminally differentiated effector memory CD45RA+ cells were excluded. Material: naive CD8+ T cells sorted from blood. The receptors originated from a woman in her 30s in good health.

This chain uses TRBV9 with TRBJ2-1; no clear D. Trimming shortened V by 5 bases and J by 10 bases, and 10 bases separated the two germline ends. Looked up from germline, CDR1 is SGDLS and CDR2 is YYNGEE. The CDR3 runs 11 residues. CDR3 nucleotides: TGTGCCAGCAGTGTGCAAGGGGAGCAGTTCTTC. Amino acid sequence: CASSVQGEQFF. The full variable domain, completed using reference TRBV9 and TRBJ2-1, is DSGVTQTPKHLITATGQRVTLRCSPRSGDLSVYWYQQSLDQGLQFLIQYYNGEERAKGNILERFSAQQFPDLHSELNLSSLELGDSALYFCASSVQGEQFFGPGTRLTVL.

The chain couples TRBV28 to TRBJ2-2, with TRBD2 matching over 7 bases. The length of the CDR3 is 15 residues. CDR1 and CDR2 (germline): MDHEN, SYDVKM. V gave up 2 bases and J gave up 8 bases; unmatched junction bases: 8. The CDR3 protein is CASSLKAGWAGELFF. For the CDR3, the DNA is TGTGCCAGCAGTTTAAAAGCGGGATGGGCTGGGGAGCTGTTTTTT.

CDR3 in DNA: TGTGCCAGTAGTATGGGAGGGGGTTCCTACAATGAGCAGTTCTTC. It codes for CASSMGGGSYNEQFF. V gene TRBV19 combines with J gene TRBJ2-1, with a tentative D call TRBD2 (7 bases). CDR3 length equals 15 residues. Between the trimmed V and J ends, which lost 3 bases and 1 base, there was a span of 10 bases. The germline V gene encodes CDR1 LNHDA and CDR2 SQIVND (reference sequence).

The chain couples TRBV5-1 to TRBJ2-1; D is ambiguous. Trimming shortened V by 4 bases and J by 4 bases, and 21 bases separated the two germline ends. Per germline, CDR1 SGHRS and CDR2 YFSETQ. This CDR3 has 17 amino acids. The CDR3 nucleotides are TGCGCCAGCAGCATCATCCAGACACGAACCGGGTACAATGAGCAGTTCTTC. It codes for CASSIIQTRTGYNEQFF.

The chain combines TRBV6-1 with TRBJ2-2; D perhaps matches TRBD1 (6 bases). The V end lost 8 bases, the J end lost 7 bases, and 17 bases lay between the germline ends. Germline loops: CDR1 MNHNS, CDR2 SASEGT. This CDR3 region has 14 residues. The CDR3 is CASLNQGTGGELFF. DNA for the CDR3: TGTGCCAGCCTAAATCAGGGGACCGGCGGGGAGCTGTTTTTT.

The V gene is TRBV15, the J gene TRBJ1-4; D call uncertain. The germline CDR1 and CDR2 sequences are LNHNV and YYDKDF (reference sequence). V lost 8 bases and J lost 4, with 17 bases in between. The CDR3 is 15 residues long. CDR3 residues: CATADGEDLNEKLFF. The CDR3 DNA reads as TGTGCCACCGCGGACGGGGAGGACCTTAATGAAAAACTGTTTTTT.

This clone has only one observation. The V and J genes are TRBV29-1 and TRBJ2-2, with 13 bases matching TRBD2. CDR3 size: 15 residues. Germline values: CDR1 SQVTM, CDR2 ANQGSEA. V dropped 2 bases and J dropped 6; count of bases not matched to a gene: 3. The CDR3 protein is CSVETSGRAAGELFF. CDR3 nucleotides: TGCAGCGTTGAAACTAGCGGGAGGGCCGCCGGGGAGCTGTTTTTT.

V is TRBV28 and J is TRBJ2-7, with 9 nucleotides matching TRBD2. With V trimmed by 5 bases and J by 8 bases, 13 bases remained unmatched. The length of the CDR3 is 15 residues. CDR1 and CDR2 from the germline V gene are MDHEN and SYDVKM. Written as DNA, the CDR3 is TGTGCCAGCAGTGTAGCGGGAGAGGGAAAGGGAAAGCAGTACTTC. This translates into CASSVAGEGKGKQYF.

With regard to this clone: The sample carries other DNA sequences with the same CDR3. The CDR3 coding sequence is TGTGCCAGCAGTTACTACACCGGGGAGCTGTTTTTT. This sequence encodes CASSYYTGELFF. The rearrangement links TRBV6-5 to TRBJ2-2; no clear D. This CDR3 has 12 amino acids. Deletions cut 1 base from V and 3 bases from J, with 0 bases between. CDR1 and CDR2 from the germline V gene are MNHEY and SVGAGI.

This clone was observed a single time. DNA of the CDR3: TGTGCCAGCAGTCCCCTCGGGACAGGGAAAGAGACCCAGTACTTC. This codes for CASSPLGTGKETQYF. V is TRBV6-5 and J is TRBJ2-5; 9 nucleotides align to TRBD1. The CDR3 loop spans 15 amino acids. J lost 3 bases, V lost 5 bases, and 7 bases had no gene match. Per germline, CDR1 MNHEY and CDR2 SVGAGI.

The V call is TRBV4-1, the J call TRBJ2-1; possibly TRBD2 for D (6 bases). V dropped 4 bases and J dropped 5 bases, with 18 bases sitting between them. CDR1 and CDR2 from the germline V gene are MGHRA and YSYEKL. The CDR3 loop spans 16 amino acids. CDR3 DNA: TGCGCCAGCAGCCTCATGGGCCGGGACTCGAACAATGAGCAGTTCTTC. Encoded protein: CASSLMGRDSNNEQFF.

The chain is built from TRBV13 and TRBJ2-7; tentative D call: TRBD1 (6 bases). CDR1 and CDR2 from the germline V gene are PRHDT and FYEKMQ (reference sequence). The CDR3 loop spans 15 amino acids. V was clipped by 5 bases and J by 1 base, with 15 bases between them. The CDR3 reads CASSARAGASYEQYF. The CDR3 nucleotides are TGTGCCAGCAGCGCCCGGGCAGGGGCTTCCTACGAGCAGTACTTC.

The rearrangement uses TRBV29-1 and TRBJ1-1, with D hard to call. V was trimmed by 3 bases and J by 11 bases, leaving 22 bases between them. Germline loops: CDR1 SQVTM, CDR2 ANQGSEA. The CDR3 is made up of 14 amino acids. The CDR3 loop reads CSVDPSPPGVGAFF. DNA for the CDR3: TGCAGCGTTGATCCTTCCCCCCCGGGAGTTGGTGCTTTCTTT.

V and J are TRBV28 and TRBJ2-7, with 11 bases aligning to TRBD2. The CDR3 has 14 amino acids. Germline trimming cut 1 base from V and 5 bases from J; bases unmatched to any gene: 1. Per the germline V gene, CDR1 is MDHEN and CDR2 is SYDVKM. For the CDR3, the DNA is TGTGCCAGCAGTTTATCTAGCGGGAGGAACGAGCAGTACTTC. Encoded protein: CASSLSSGRNEQYF.

The chain couples TRBV27 to TRBJ2-3; D unresolved. V lost 3 bases, J lost 0 bases, and 10 bases lay in between. Germline CDR1 is MNHEY and CDR2 is SMNVEV (reference sequence). This CDR3 is built from 15 residues. For the CDR3, the DNA is TGTGCCAGCAGTTTTGTGTCAGCTAGCACAGATACGCAGTATTTT. It codes for CASSFVSASTDTQYF.